The 23 T cell receptor beta chains reported below all come from one sample, sequenced in a study of OX40 agonist ivuxolimab in advanced cancers. Using immunoSEQ multiplex PCR, the repertoire was profiled, and TCRdb retains in-frame clones only, with some absent. The table lists 40,000 to 60,000 clones, 70% to 90% of them singletons. The sample here was CD4+ or CD8+ T cells sorted from blood, taken in a trial of the OX40 agonist ivuxolimab. The receptors derive from an adult with an advanced solid tumor such as melanoma, head and neck, liver or kidney cancer.

J is TRBJ1-5 and V is TRBV5-1; D gene uncertain. The CDR3 length is 15 residues. Germline lookup yields CDR1 SGHRS and CDR2 YFSETQ. Deletions cut 0 bases from V and 0 bases from J, with 7 bases between. The CDR3 reads CASSLGGNSNQPQHF. The CDR3 bases are TGCGCCAGCAGCTTGGGGGGAAATAGCAATCAGCCCCAGCATTTT. The complete variable domain, with remaining parts taken from reference TRBV5-1 and TRBJ1-5, reads KAGVTQTPRYLIKTRGQQVTLSCSPISGHRSVSWYQQTPGQGLQFLFEYFSETQRNKGNFPGRFSGRQFSNSRSEMNVSTLELGDSALYLCASSLGGNSNQPQHFGDGTRLSIL.

The J gene is TRBJ1-1, the V gene TRBV5-1; TRBD1 aligns across 8 bases. Looked up from germline, CDR1 is SGHRS and CDR2 is YFSETQ. The trim removed 7 bases at V and 0 bases at J, leaving 8 bases unmatched. This CDR3 is built from 15 residues. In DNA form, the CDR3 reads TGCGCCAGCGGGAACGGACAGGGATTGAACACTGAAGCTTTCTTT. It encodes CASGNGQGLNTEAFF. The full variable domain, with the rest looked up from reference TRBV5-1 and TRBJ1-1, is KAGVTQTPRYLIKTRGQQVTLSCSPISGHRSVSWYQQTPGQGLQFLFEYFSETQRNKGNFPGRFSGRQFSNSRSEMNVSTLELGDSALYLCASGNGQGLNTEAFFGQGTRLTVV.

The gene calls are TRBV2 and TRBJ1-2; no clear D. CDR3 length: 12 residues. V shed 5 bases and J shed 5 bases, with 9 bases lying between them. Germline lookup yields CDR1 SNHLY and CDR2 FYNNEI. For the CDR3, the DNA is TGTGCCAGCAGTTCTACGGCTTATGGCTACACCTTC. This codes for CASSSTAYGYTF.

The rearrangement joins TRBV6-1 to TRBJ1-1, with 9 bases matching TRBD1. The CDR3 runs 15 residues. The germline CDR1 and CDR2 sequences are MNHNS and SASEGT. V shed 6 bases and J 11 bases; nucleotides not matched to a gene: 16. In nucleotides, the CDR3 is TGTGCCAGCAGCCCCCGAGGACAGGGGACCCGCGGCGCTTTCTTT. Translated, it gives CASSPRGQGTRGAFF.

This chain connects TRBV9 to TRBJ2-7, with 8 nucleotides matching TRBD2. This CDR3 contains 14 residues. Trimming cost V 8 bases and J 3 bases; bases outside gene matches: 10. CDR1 is SGDLS and CDR2 is YYNGEE in the germline V gene. The CDR3 region is CARRGGRTYYEQYF. The CDR3 DNA sequence: TGTGCCAGAAGAGGCGGGAGGACCTACTACGAGCAGTACTTC.

This clone was observed once. The rearrangement joins TRBV11-2 to TRBJ1-2; D is uncertain. V gave up 5 bases and J gave up 4 bases, with 29 bases separating them. In germline, CDR1 is SGHAT, CDR2 FQNNGV. The CDR3 loop spans 19 amino acids. The CDR3 spells CASSPDWRRARIGFYGYTF. The DNA of the CDR3 is TGTGCCAGCAGCCCGGACTGGCGTAGGGCGAGGATCGGGTTCTATGGCTACACCTTC.

The chain carries TRBV19 and TRBJ1-5; 7 bases line up with TRBD1. Per germline, CDR1 LNHDA and CDR2 SQIVND (reference sequence). V lost 0 bases to trimming and J lost 6 bases; unmatched junction nucleotides: 5. This CDR3 has 15 residues. CDR3 sequence (DNA): TGTGCCAGTAGTATAGAGAGGGCAGGGGGTCAGCCCCAGCATTTT. Protein product: CASSIERAGGQPQHF.

The rearrangement links TRBV7-9 to TRBJ1-5; TRBD1 matches at 8 bases. Germline V gene data show CDR1 as SEHNR and CDR2 as FQNEAQ (reference sequence). The CDR3 runs to 17 residues. After removal of 5 bases from V and 5 bases from J, the junction contained 14 bases not matched to a gene. The CDR3 spells CASSRWTGTFRDQPQHF. CDR3 in DNA: TGTGCCAGCAGCCGATGGACAGGGACCTTTAGGGATCAGCCCCAGCATTTT.

The chain uses TRBV5-1 and TRBJ1-1; D gene unclear. CDR1 is SGHRS, CDR2 YFSETQ, per germline. The CDR3 has 14 amino acids. Deletions cut 4 bases from V and 6 bases from J, with 16 bases between. CDR3 DNA sequence: TGCGCCAGCAGCGATCCCGGGCGGGTCGCTGAAGCTTTCTTT. Encoded protein: CASSDPGRVAEAFF.

The chain uses TRBV6-5 and TRBJ1-1; D is uncertain. The CDR3 totals 13 residues. Trimming took 5 bases from V and 4 from J, leaving 11 bases between them. The germline V gene encodes CDR1 MNHEY and CDR2 SVGAGI. The CDR3 bases are TGTGCCAGCAGTCCTAGTATTTTCACTGAAGCTTTCTTT. Translating gives CASSPSIFTEAFF.

The V gene is TRBV19, the J gene TRBJ2-5, with D perhaps matching TRBD2 (6 bases). Germline values: CDR1 LNHDA, CDR2 SQIVND (reference sequence). This CDR3 has 14 amino acids. V shed 1 base and J shed 2 bases, with 8 bases lying between them. CDR3 residues: CASSIVGGQETQYF. In DNA, the CDR3 is TGTGCCAGTAGTATAGTGGGGGGACAAGAGACCCAGTACTTC.

Note on this clone: Other DNA sequences in this sample translate to the same CDR3. The CDR3 region has the DNA TGTGCCAGCAGCCAAGGTACAGGGTCTGGCTACACCTTC. It yields the protein CASSQGTGSGYTF. This chain connects TRBV14 to TRBJ1-2, with a possible D match to TRBD1 (6 bases). CDR1 and CDR2 (germline): SGHDN, FVKESK. CDR3 size: 13 residues. Trimming took off 1 base at V and 7 bases at J, with 10 bases between the two ends.

By proportion, this clone is medium-sized. The chain uses TRBV10-3 and TRBJ2-7; 7 bases are shared with TRBD1. CDR1 ENHRY and CDR2 SYGVKD come from the germline V gene. The CDR3 length is 15 residues. V dropped 6 bases and J dropped 4; count of bases not matched to a gene: 12. CDR3 nucleotide sequence: TGTGCCATCAGGCCCAGGGACAGTCCTCTTTACGAGCAGTACTTC. Protein: CAIRPRDSPLYEQYF.

This clone appeared a few times. This rearrangement joins TRBV6-6 to TRBJ1-5; D ambiguous. The CDR3 loop spans 13 amino acids. The germline V and J ends were trimmed by 0 bases and 9 bases, with 9 bases remaining between them. Germline CDR1 reads MNHNY; CDR2 reads SVGAGI (reference sequence). This CDR3 is CASSYSTDGPQHF. In nucleotides, the CDR3 is TGTGCCAGCAGTTACTCGACCGACGGGCCCCAGCATTTT.

J is TRBJ1-2 and V is TRBV6-5; D might be TRBD1 (5 bases). Germline assignment: CDR1 MNHEY and CDR2 SVGAGI. V gave up 0 bases and J gave up 7 bases, with 9 bases separating them. CDR3 length equals 13 residues. CDR3 bases: TGTGCCAGCAGTTACTCGACCGGGGGTGGCTACACCTTC. This gives the protein CASSYSTGGGYTF.

The chain couples TRBV7-3 to TRBJ2-5; maybe TRBD1 (5 bases). The CDR3 covers 14 residues. The V end lost 2 bases, the J end lost 4 bases, and 11 bases lay between the germline ends. Germline CDR1 is SGHTA and CDR2 is FQGTGA. CDR3 DNA sequence: TGTGCCAGCAGCTTAGGGTTTCAGGGAGAGACCCAGTACTTC. This translates into CASSLGFQGETQYF.

The table lists this clone with a count of one. The chain is built from TRBV9 and TRBJ2-1; tentatively, D is TRBD2 (6 bases). Trimming shortened V by 0 bases and J by 14 bases, and 21 bases separated the two germline ends. Germline-derived CDR1 and CDR2 are SGDLS and YYNGEE. The CDR3 has 15 residues. CDR3 bases: TGTGCCAGCAGCGTAGGGGAGAAGCGGGTCCCGAGGGAGTTCTTC. As protein: CASSVGEKRVPREFF.

This chain connects TRBV20-1 to TRBJ2-1; no clear D. Germline V CDR1 and CDR2: DFQATT, SNEGSKA (reference sequence). This CDR3 spans 11 amino acids. V was pared by 4 bases and J by 15 bases, with 16 bases between. CDR3 DNA: TGCAGTGCTATGCGGCCCCCCGTGATGTTCTTC. This encodes CSAMRPPVMFF.

The rearrangement joins TRBV7-9 to TRBJ1-1; 7 nucleotides match TRBD1. The CDR3 length is 15 residues. CDR1 SEHNR and CDR2 FQNEAQ come from the germline V gene (reference sequence). V lost 5 bases and J lost 4; bases outside the gene matches: 10. CDR3 DNA: TGTGCCAGCAGCCCGAGGGCAGGGGGATTCACTGAAGCTTTCTTT. It yields the protein CASSPRAGGFTEAFF.

This chain joins TRBV2 and TRBJ2-3; 12 positions match TRBD2. V trimming: 7 bases; J trimming: 6 bases; junction bases outside the gene matches: 11. The CDR3 contains 16 residues. CDR1 is SNHLY and CDR2 is FYNNEI in the germline V gene. CDR3 nucleotide sequence: TGTGCCAGCATCGCGCTAGCGGGGGGGCCGTCGGATACGCAGTATTTT. As protein: CASIALAGGPSDTQYF.

The V call is TRBV5-1, the J call TRBJ1-3; the match to TRBD1 covers 7 bases. In germline, CDR1 is SGHRS, CDR2 YFSETQ. The CDR3 is made up of 14 amino acids. V shed 4 bases and J 0 bases; nucleotides not matched to a gene: 1. CDR3 DNA: TGCGCCAGCAGCACAGGGGTCTCTGGAAACACCATATATTTT. Its protein is CASSTGVSGNTIYF.

The gene calls are TRBV7-2 and TRBJ1-1; D is unresolved. CDR3 length: 13 amino acids. Between the trimmed V and J ends, which lost 5 bases and 5 bases, there was a span of 12 bases. Germline CDR1 SGHTA, CDR2 FQGNSA. CDR3 DNA: TGTGCCAGCAGCCCTAGGGTTCTGACTGAAGCTTTCTTT. Its protein is CASSPRVLTEAFF.

The chain links TRBV29-1 to TRBJ1-4; D is unresolved. This CDR3 has 11 residues. Germline V lookup: CDR1 SQVTM, CDR2 ANQGSEA. V lost 7 bases, J lost 5 bases, and 8 bases lay in between. The CDR3 here is CSGAVNEKLFF. The DNA for the CDR3 is TGCAGCGGGGCCGTAAATGAAAAACTGTTTTTT.